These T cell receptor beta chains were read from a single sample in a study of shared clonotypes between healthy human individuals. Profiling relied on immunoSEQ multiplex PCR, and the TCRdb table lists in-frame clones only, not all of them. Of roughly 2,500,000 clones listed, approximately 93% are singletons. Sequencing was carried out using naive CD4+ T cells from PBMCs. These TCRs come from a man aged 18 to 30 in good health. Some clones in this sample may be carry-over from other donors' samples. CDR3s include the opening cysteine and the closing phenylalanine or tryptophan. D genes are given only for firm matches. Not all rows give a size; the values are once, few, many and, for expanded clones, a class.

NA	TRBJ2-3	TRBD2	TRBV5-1	TGCGCCAGCAGCTCGGGACTAGCGGGGACAGATACGCAGTATTTT	CASSSGLAGTDTQYF
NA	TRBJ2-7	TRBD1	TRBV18	TGTGCCAGCTCAGGGAGGTCAGACAGGGGGCCTACCTACGAGCAGTACTTC	CASSGRSDRGPTYEQYF
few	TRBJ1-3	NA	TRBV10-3	TGTGCCGTGGGGCAGGACTTTTACTCTGGAAACACCATATATTTT	CAVGQDFYSGNTIYF
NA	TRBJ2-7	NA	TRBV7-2	TGTGCCAGCAGCTATTTCCGGGACACGGTTTACTTC	CASSYFRDTVYF
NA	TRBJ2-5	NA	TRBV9	TGTGCCAGCAGCGTAGGGGGCGCCGGGGCCCCAACTGAGACCCAGTACTTC	CASSVGGAGAPTETQYF
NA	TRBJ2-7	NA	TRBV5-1	TGCGCCAGCAGGATGGGGGAAGGGCAGGGGCTCGAGCAGTACTTC	CASRMGEGQGLEQYF
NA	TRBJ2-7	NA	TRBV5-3	TGTGCCAGAAGCTTCGATCGCAGGGGATCAGGTCCCTACGAGCAGTACTTC	CARSFDRRGSGPYEQYF
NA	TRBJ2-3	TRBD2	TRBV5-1	TGCGCCAGCAGCCTAGCGGGGGGTGGCACAGATACGCAGTATTTT	CASSLAGGGTDTQYF
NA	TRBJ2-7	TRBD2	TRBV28	TGTGCCAGCAGTGGGGGGGACTTCAAGAGCTCCTACGAGCAGTACTTC	CASSGGDFKSSYEQYF
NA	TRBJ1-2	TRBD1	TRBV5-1	TGCGCCAGCAGCTTGCCCGGGACAGGGGGAGCTTATGGCTACACCTTC	CASSLPGTGGAYGYTF
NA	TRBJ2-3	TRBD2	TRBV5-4	TGTGCCAGCAGCGCCACCGGGACTAGCGCCTCAGATACGCAGTATTTT	CASSATGTSASDTQYF
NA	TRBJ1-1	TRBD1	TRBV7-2	TGTGCCAGCAGCTTAGCAGGGACAGGGCTGAACACTGAAGCTTTCTTT	CASSLAGTGLNTEAFF
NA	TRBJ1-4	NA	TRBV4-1	TGCGCCAGCAGCCAAGATAAAGGTCTGTCTAATGAAAAACTGTTTTTT	CASSQDKGLSNEKLFF
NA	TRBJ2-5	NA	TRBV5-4	TGTGCCAGCAGCCCCGGGGGAGGGGGGTTAGAGACCCAGTACTTC	CASSPGGGGLETQYF
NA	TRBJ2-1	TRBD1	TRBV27	TGTGCCAGCAGCCGGGACAGATGGGCCTACAATGAGCAGTTCTTC	CASSRDRWAYNEQFF
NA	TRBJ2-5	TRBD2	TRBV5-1	TGCGCCAGCAGCTTGGGCGCGAGCGGGAGGTCCCAAGAGACCCAGTACTTC	CASSLGASGRSQETQYF
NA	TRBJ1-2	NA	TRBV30	TGTGCCTGGAGTGTACGAATATGGGTGCTGATCTTC	CAWSVRIWVLIF
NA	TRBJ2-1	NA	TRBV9	TGTGCCAGCAGCTGGGGGCAGGCGTACATGAATGAGCAGTTCTTC	CASSWGQAYMNEQFF
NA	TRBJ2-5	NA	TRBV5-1	TGCGCCAGCAGCTTGGGTAGCGTGGAGACCCAGTACTTC	CASSLGSVETQYF
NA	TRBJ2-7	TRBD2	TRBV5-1	TGCGCCAGCAGCCGACAACTAGCGGGAGATTCCGAGCAGTACTTC	CASSRQLAGDSEQYF
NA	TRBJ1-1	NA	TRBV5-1	TGCGCCAGCAGCTTGTTCGGGGCGGCGAACACTGAAGCTTTCTTT	CASSLFGAANTEAFF
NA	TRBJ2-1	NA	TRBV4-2	TGTGCCAGCAGCCAAGAACGTGGGAGACTTGACGTTTACAATGAGCAGTTCTTC	CASSQERGRLDVYNEQFF
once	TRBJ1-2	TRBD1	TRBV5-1	TGCGCCAGCAGCTCGCAGGGGGCTAACTATGGCTACACCTTC	CASSSQGANYGYTF
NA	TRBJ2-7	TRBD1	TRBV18	TGTGCCAGCTCACCTGGACAGGGGCCCTACGAGCAGTACTTC	CASSPGQGPYEQYF
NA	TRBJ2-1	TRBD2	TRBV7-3	TGTGCCAGCAGCCCGGGGGGAGGCTCCTACAATGAGCAGTTCTTC	CASSPGGGSYNEQFF
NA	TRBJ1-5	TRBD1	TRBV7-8	TGTGCCAGCAGCTCTTCCGGGACAGCCATTAATAAGCATTTT	CASSSSGTAINKHF
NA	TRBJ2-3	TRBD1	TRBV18	TGTGCCAGCTCAGAGGGACAGGGGGAGATGGATACGCAGTATTTT	CASSEGQGEMDTQYF
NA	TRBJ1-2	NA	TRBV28	TGTGCCAGCAGTATGCGCGGTGGGACACCTAACTATGGCTACACCTTC	CASSMRGGTPNYGYTF
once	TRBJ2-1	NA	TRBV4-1	TGCGCCAGCAGCCCTAGGGGACTCCCATTCAAGCAGTTCTTC	CASSPRGLPFKQFF
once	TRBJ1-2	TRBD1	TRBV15	TGTGCCACCAGCAGGGGGGACAGGAGTTTCTATGGCTACACCTTC	CATSRGDRSFYGYTF
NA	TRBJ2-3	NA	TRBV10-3	TGTGCCATCAGTGGGACAACCCCGGGAAGAAGCACAGATACGCAGTATTTT	CAISGTTPGRSTDTQYF
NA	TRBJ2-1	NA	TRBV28	TGTGCCAGCCTCTCTGGGGCGGTCTACAATGAGCAGTTCTTC	CASLSGAVYNEQFF
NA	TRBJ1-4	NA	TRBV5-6	TGTGCCAGCAGCTTGGTGACCGGGACCGATAGCGAAAAACTGTTTTTT	CASSLVTGTDSEKLFF
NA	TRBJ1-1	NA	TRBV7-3	TGTGCCAGCAGCTTAACGGGCGAGAGAAGAAGGAGCACTGAAGCTTTCTTT	CASSLTGERRRSTEAFF
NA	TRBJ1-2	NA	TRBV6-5	TGTGCCAGCAGTTACTCATCCCGGGGGTGGTATGGCTACACCTTC	CASSYSSRGWYGYTF
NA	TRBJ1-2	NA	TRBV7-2	TGTGCCAGCAGCCCGGGACACCCGTACTATGGCTACACCTTC	CASSPGHPYYGYTF
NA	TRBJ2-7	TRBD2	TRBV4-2	TGTGCCAGCAGCCAAGACGTCCTAGCGGGAGAACTGTACGAGCAGTACTTC	CASSQDVLAGELYEQYF
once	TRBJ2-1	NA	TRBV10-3	TGTGCCATCAGTGACGCAGACGGTTGGAATGAGCAGTTCTTC	CAISDADGWNEQFF
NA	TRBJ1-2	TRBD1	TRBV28	TGTGCCAGCAGTTCTCGGACAGGGGATCTCTGGTATGGCTACACCTTC	CASSSRTGDLWYGYTF
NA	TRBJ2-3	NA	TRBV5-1	TGCGCCAGCAGCTTTGGGGGAAGCACAGATACGCAGTATTTT	CASSFGGSTDTQYF
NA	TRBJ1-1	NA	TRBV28	TGTGCCAGCAGAGAGGGGGGGGTTAGAATTTCTGGCACTGAAGCTTTCTTT	CASREGGVRISGTEAFF
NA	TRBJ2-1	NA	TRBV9	TGTGCCAGCAGCCCCGAACAAAGGGCCTCCTACAATGAGCAGTTCTTC	CASSPEQRASYNEQFF
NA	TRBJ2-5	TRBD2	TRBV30	TGTGCCGGGATAAATAGCGGGAGAGGGCAAGAGACCCAGTACTTC	CAGINSGRGQETQYF
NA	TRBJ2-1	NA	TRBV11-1	TGTGCCAGCAGCCAAATAGAACTAGCAGGGCAGTTCTTC	CASSQIELAGQFF